This T cell receptor beta chain appears in the sequencing data of a study of Ad26.COV2.S vaccination and SARS-CoV-2 variants. Background on the study: Donor joined the COV1001 Ad26.COV2.S trial arm. Donor got 5x10^10 or 1x10^11 viral particles of Ad26.COV2.S. Study-wide results and caveats: Researchers reported similar non-spike TCR breadth in vaccine and placebo recipients. Total responses of T cells may have been underestimated by the analyses of TCR breadth and depth.

Libraries were prepared by immunoSEQ multiplex PCR; TCRdb keeps only in-frame clonotypes and omits some of them. The sample lists roughly 400,000 clones, 90% occurring once. V dropped 4 bases and J dropped 2 bases, with 13 bases sitting between them. There are 14 residues in the CDR3. CDR1 SGHRS and CDR2 YFSETQ come from the germline V gene. For this clone: Its target is not known.

This sample's treatment: 15 to 20 received Ad26.COV2.S at low or high dose, single or two shots; several received placebo; per-sample allocation not given. Specimen acquisition occurred on day 63 following the initial vaccine or placebo injection. The chain joins TRBV5-1 to TRBJ2-7; D perhaps matches TRBD2 (6 bases). Material: peripheral blood, obtained in a trial of Ad26.COV2.S vaccine versus placebo. The source is a person between 18 and 59 years old who received the Ad26.COV2.S COVID-19 vaccine or a placebo. CDR3 region: CASSISGGPYEQYF. CDR3 nucleotides: TGCGCCAGCAGCATTTCCGGGGGACCCTACGAGCAGTACTTC. Drawing the rest from reference TRBV5-1 and TRBJ2-7, the complete variable domain is KAGVTQTPRYLIKTRGQQVTLSCSPISGHRSVSWYQQTPGQGLQFLFEYFSETQRNKGNFPGRFSGRQFSNSRSEMNVSTLELGDSALYLCASSISGGPYEQYFGPGTRLTVT.